The present entry profiles one T cell receptor (beta chain) with its context. Its cognate antigen is unknown. This entry belongs to a study of T cell responses to AZD1222 COVID-19 vaccine. Study-level results: A rise in Spike-specific TCR breadth and depth followed two AZD1222 doses. Close to half of spike-specific TCRs reportedly recognize unmutated variant regions. Vaccine-related CD4 TCRs covered spike, predominating at 160-218 and 743-854.

V was shortened by 6 bases and J by 6 bases, with 13 bases between the two germline ends. CDR3 length equals 13 residues. From germline, CDR1 is SNHLY and CDR2 FYNNEI. The repertoire was sequenced with immunoSEQ multiplex PCR; TCRdb's copy has only in-frame clones and lacks some. Of around 140,000 clones in the sample, 65% to 90% were seen once. The TCR sequence derives from an adult who received the MenACWY meningococcal vaccine as a control. The chain is built from TRBV2 and TRBJ2-3; D is perhaps TRBD1 (5 bases). Sequencing used peripheral blood, obtained 28 days after the second dose of the MenACWY control vaccine. The CDR3 region is CASRTNQGDTQYF. In nucleotides, the CDR3 is TGTGCCAGCAGGACGAATCAGGGTGATACGCAGTATTTT.